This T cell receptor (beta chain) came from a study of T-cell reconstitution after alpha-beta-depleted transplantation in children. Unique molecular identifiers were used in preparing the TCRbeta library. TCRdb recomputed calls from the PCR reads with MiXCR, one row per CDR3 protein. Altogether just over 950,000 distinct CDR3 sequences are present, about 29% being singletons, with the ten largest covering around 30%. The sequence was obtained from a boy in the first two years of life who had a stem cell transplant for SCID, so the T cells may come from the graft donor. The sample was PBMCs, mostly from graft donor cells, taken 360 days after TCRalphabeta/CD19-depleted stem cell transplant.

CDR3 coding DNA: TGCGCCAGCAGCCAAGAAGGGCGACTAGACAATGAGCAGTTCTTC. Protein product: CASSQEGRLDNEQFF. The chain joins TRBV4-3 to TRBJ2-1; weak D call: TRBD2 (6 bases). There are 15 residues in the CDR3. Germline CDR1 and CDR2: LGHNA and YSLEER. Trimming took off 0 bases at V and 5 bases at J, with 11 bases between the two ends.